Listed here is a single T cell receptor beta chain. Its specificity is unknown. These data come from a study of cytomegalovirus exposure and HLA in healthy donors. Broader study findings: Rarity held for most TCR sequences, but there were some public TCRs that occurred in many donors.

Assay: immunoSEQ multiplex PCR; the TCRdb copy retains only in-frame clones and omits some. The sample has roughly 250,000 clones, about 86% seen once. Trimming at V came to 5 bases and at J to 5 bases, leaving 3 bases not matched to a gene. Germline V gene data show CDR1 as MNHEY and CDR2 as SVGAGI. The CDR3 is made up of 13 amino acids. A roughly 120-subject validation cohort, separate from the approximately 670-subject first cohort, supplied the donors. The genes are TRBV6-5 and TRBJ1-5; 7 nucleotides match TRBD1. Sequenced: PBMCs. This sequence was found in a woman aged 25 to 39 in good health and CMV-seropositive. The CDR3 bases are TGTGCCAGCAGTCCCCAGGGGGATCAGCCCCAGCATTTT. Its translation: CASSPQGDQPQHF.